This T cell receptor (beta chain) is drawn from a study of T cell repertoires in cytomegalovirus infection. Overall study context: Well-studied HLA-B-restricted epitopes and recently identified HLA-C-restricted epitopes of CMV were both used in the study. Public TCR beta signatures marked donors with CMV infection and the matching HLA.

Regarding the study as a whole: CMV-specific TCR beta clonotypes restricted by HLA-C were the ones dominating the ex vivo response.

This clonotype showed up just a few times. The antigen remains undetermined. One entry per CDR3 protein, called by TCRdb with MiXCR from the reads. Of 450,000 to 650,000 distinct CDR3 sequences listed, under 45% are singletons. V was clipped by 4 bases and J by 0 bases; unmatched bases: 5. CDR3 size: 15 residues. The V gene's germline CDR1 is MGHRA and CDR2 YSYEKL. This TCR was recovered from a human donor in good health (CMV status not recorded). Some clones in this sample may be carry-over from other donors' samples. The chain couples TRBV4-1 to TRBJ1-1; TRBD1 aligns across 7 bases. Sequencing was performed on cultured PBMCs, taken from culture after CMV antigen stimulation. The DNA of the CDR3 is TGCGCCAGCAGCCCGCGCGACAGGGTGAACACTGAAGCTTTCTTT. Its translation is CASSPRDRVNTEAFF.